The rows below give T cell receptor beta chains drawn from one sample of a study of shared clonotypes between healthy human individuals. Repertoires were generated with immunoSEQ multiplex PCR, while TCRdb's copy carries only in-frame clones and drops some. The sample comprises around 700,000 clones, about 74% of which are singletons, and approximately 1.8% rests with the top ten. The sequencing input was memory CD4+ T cells sorted from blood. The receptors shown here come from a woman in her 30s in good health. Each CDR3 is given with its conserved first and last residue. Where a row states a size, it is once, few, many or the class of an expanded clone; other rows omit it.

TRBJ2-1 TRBV7-9 - CASSLALAPSYNEQFF
TRBJ1-5 TRBV6-1 - CASSPPGAQPQHF
TRBJ2-2 TRBV27 - CASSLTHTGELFF
TRBJ2-1 TRBV7-9 - CASSLKGPSYNEQFF
TRBJ2-7 TRBV27 - CASSLEAAYGSYEQYF
TRBJ2-3 TRBV9 few CASSVRSGTDTQYF
TRBJ2-1 TRBV14 - CASSQGFKAYNEQFF
TRBJ2-2 TRBV19 - CASKAGQNTGELFF
TRBJ2-7 TRBV6-1 few CASSVLDGPYEQYF
TRBJ2-7 TRBV28 - CASSLTRGSGSYEQYF
TRBJ1-2 TRBV28 - CASSLAQGSGYTF
TRBJ2-5 TRBV2 - CASSPIPGQGSWETQYF
TRBJ2-5 TRBV13 - CASSLSGSPSDLTQYF